This passage covers 14 T cell receptor beta chains from one sample sequenced in a study of T cell responses to AZD1222 COVID-19 vaccine. Generated by immunoSEQ multiplex PCR, the TCRdb table keeps only in-frame clones and is missing some. Here the sample spans more than 95,000 clones, around 89% being singletons. This specimen was peripheral blood, taken on day 0 of AZD1222 vaccination. These receptors were taken from an adult in good health.

This clone was counted between two and nine times. V is TRBV28 and J is TRBJ2-6; D unresolved. Looked up from germline, CDR1 is MDHEN and CDR2 is SYDVKM. V was pared by 5 bases and J by 2 bases, with 19 bases between. The CDR3 loop spans 18 amino acids. The CDR3 sequence is CASSATAPFRAGANVLTF. In DNA, the CDR3 is TGTGCCAGCAGTGCAACCGCCCCTTTTCGGGCTGGGGCCAACGTCCTGACTTTC.

This chain links TRBV5-1 with TRBJ2-7, with 8 bases that match TRBD2. The germline gives CDR1 SGHRS, CDR2 YFSETQ. V shed 4 bases, J shed 3 bases, and the junction held 6 bases outside the gene matches. This CDR3 comprises 14 residues. The CDR3 spells CASSPGGAHYEQYF. The CDR3 coding sequence is TGCGCCAGCAGCCCGGGGGGGGCCCACTACGAGCAGTACTTC.

The V and J genes are TRBV13 and TRBJ2-1; D gene uncertain. Germline-derived CDR1 and CDR2 are PRHDT and FYEKMQ (reference sequence). This CDR3 is built from 16 residues. Trimming took off 5 bases at V and 0 bases at J, with 14 bases between the two ends. This CDR3 is CASSSLRADSYNEQFF. The DNA for the CDR3 is TGTGCCAGCAGCAGCCTCCGGGCCGACTCCTACAATGAGCAGTTCTTC.

Of note for this clone: An end of the junction differs from the germline gene, which may be a read error. J is TRBJ2-7 and V is TRBV2; maybe TRBD2 (6 bases). Germline CDR1 and CDR2: SNHLY and FYNNEI. This CDR3 comprises 13 residues. CDR3 sequence: CARRAGTSYEQYF. Here the CDR3 DNA reads TGTGCCCGCAGGGCCGGGACTTCCTACGAGCAGTACTTC.

This clone occurred a few times. The chain links TRBV2 to TRBJ1-1; maybe TRBD1 (5 bases). CDR3 size: 14 residues. V lost 6 bases and J lost 3, with 14 bases in between. Per the germline V gene, CDR1 is SNHLY and CDR2 is FYNNEI. The CDR3 DNA reads TGTGCCAGCAGCGTCACCCCGGGGGACACTGAAGCTTTCTTT. Amino acid sequence: CASSVTPGDTEAFF.

V is TRBV20-1 and J is TRBJ2-7, with 9 bases aligning to TRBD2. Trimming removed 3 bases from V and 0 bases from J; junction bases left unmatched: 6. The CDR3 consists of 15 residues. From germline, CDR1 is DFQATT and CDR2 SNEGSKA (reference sequence). The CDR3 sequence: CSASSGGGASYEQYF. CDR3 DNA: TGCAGTGCTAGTTCGGGCGGGGGGGCCTCCTACGAGCAGTACTTC.

The chain combines TRBV5-1 with TRBJ2-1, with D maybe TRBD2 (6 bases). The CDR3 sequence is 15 residues long. Germline V gene data show CDR1 as SGHRS and CDR2 as YFSETQ. Trimming stripped 2 bases from V and 3 bases from J, with 12 bases between. The CDR3, as DNA: TGCGCCAGCAGCTTAACGGGACTTAACTACAATGAGCAGTTCTTC. It is translated as CASSLTGLNYNEQFF.

The chain links TRBV5-8 to TRBJ1-2, with a tentative D call TRBD1 (5 bases). The CDR3 contains 15 residues. Germline CDR1 is SGHTS and CDR2 is YDEGEE. V was pared by 2 bases and J by 1 base, with 12 bases between. In nucleotides, the CDR3 is TGTGCCAGCAGCTTCCGGGACGGCTATAACTATGGCTACACCTTC. Translation gives CASSFRDGYNYGYTF.

The V call is TRBV3-1 (or the pseudogene TRBV3-2), the J call TRBJ1-6; 7 positions match TRBD1. After removal of 8 bases from V and 7 bases from J, the junction contained 2 bases not matched to a gene. The CDR3 spans 12 residues. The germline CDR1 and CDR2 sequences are LGHDT and YNNKEL (reference sequence). CDR3 coding DNA: TGTGCCAGCGGACAGGTGAATTCACCCCTCCACTTT. Its translation is CASGQVNSPLHF.

J is TRBJ1-5 and V is TRBV11-3; unclear D gene. The length of the CDR3 is 13 residues. V was pared by 1 base and J by 9 bases, with 10 bases between. Per germline, CDR1 SGHNT and CDR2 YENEEA. CDR3 residues: CASSLGGAWPQHF. The CDR3 region has the DNA TGTGCCAGCAGCTTAGGGGGAGCGTGGCCCCAGCATTTT.

This clone came up once. This sequence joins TRBV29-1 and TRBJ2-7, with D tentatively TRBD2 (5 bases). CDR3 length: 13 amino acids. V was pared by 6 bases and J by 2 bases, with 14 bases between. Germline V gene lookup returns CDR1 SQVTM and CDR2 ANQGSEA. The CDR3 DNA is TGCAGCGTCGCTCCGGAGGAACCCTACGAGCAGTACTTC. It translates to CSVAPEEPYEQYF.

V usage is TRBV14 and J usage is TRBJ2-3; D not certain. The V gene's germline CDR1 is SGHDN and CDR2 FVKESK. Trimming took 2 bases from V and 4 from J, leaving 4 bases between them. This CDR3 has 12 amino acids. CDR3: CASSQLPDTQYF. DNA for the CDR3: TGTGCCAGCAGCCAACTTCCAGATACGCAGTATTTT.

The rearrangement uses TRBV6-5 and TRBJ1-2, with D maybe TRBD1 (5 bases). CDR1 is MNHEY, CDR2 SVGAGI, per germline. The CDR3 has 13 amino acids. Trimming removed 2 bases from V and 6 bases from J, with 10 bases in between. DNA for the CDR3: TGTGCCAGCAGTTACGGTTTGGGGGATGGCTACACCTTC. Translation: CASSYGLGDGYTF.

V is TRBV6-2 or TRBV6-3 and J is TRBJ1-1; 8 bases fit TRBD1. V lost 7 bases, J lost 1 base, and 8 bases stayed unmatched. This CDR3 has 15 residues. Germline loops: CDR1 MNHEY, CDR2 SVGEGT. CDR3 DNA: TGTGCCAGCACCCCTAACAGGGGGGGGAACACTGAAGCTTTCTTT. It yields the protein CASTPNRGGNTEAFF.